This TCR beta chain stems from a study of neoadjuvant anti-PD-1 for oral cavity cancer. Study in general: Patients mostly received three to four biweekly nivolumab doses at 3 mg/kg before surgery.

Profiled with immunoSEQ multiplex PCR; TCRdb holds only in-frame clones, not every one. The data hold around 11,000 clones, with roughly half observed a single time. Between the trimmed V and J ends, which lost 1 base and 8 bases, there was a span of 9 bases. The CDR3 spans 13 residues. Per germline, CDR1 LNHNV and CDR2 YYDKDF (reference sequence). This clone is termed medium-sized. Here the sequenced sample was tumor tissue, taken before nivolumab (anti-PD-1) treatment. The chain has TRBV15 and TRBJ2-1; D is uncertain. This receptor was taken from a person aged 40 to 85 with oral cavity squamous cell carcinoma. Here the CDR3 reads CATSRVRLDEQFF. The CDR3 nucleotides read TGTGCCACCAGCAGAGTCCGGTTGGATGAGCAGTTCTTC.